The next 16 T cell receptor beta chains were all read from a single sample in a study of blood T cell repertoires in COVID-19. The repertoire was sequenced with immunoSEQ multiplex PCR; TCRdb's copy has only in-frame clones and lacks some. This table has some 120,000 clones, approximately 80% appearing once. Sequences were obtained from peripheral blood. Receptor source: a man between 65 and 80 years old with acute or convalescent COVID-19.

The rearrangement links TRBV4-1 to TRBJ1-5; TRBD1 agrees at 7 bases. Germline assignment: CDR1 MGHRA and CDR2 YSYEKL. The CDR3 sequence is 17 residues long. After removal of 1 base from V and 1 base from J, the junction contained 7 bases not matched to a gene. DNA of the CDR3: TGCGCCAGCAGCCAAGCCACAGGGGAGAGAAGCAATCAGCCCCAGCATTTT. Protein: CASSQATGERSNQPQHF.

The rearrangement links TRBV2 to TRBJ2-7; TRBD1 agrees at 9 bases. With 7 bases clipped from V and 0 bases from J, the junction kept 7 bases outside the gene matches. This CDR3 is 15 amino acids long. Germline V CDR1 and CDR2: SNHLY, FYNNEI. CDR3 nucleotide sequence: TGTGCCAGCACCCGTGGGGACAGGGCCTCCTACGAGCAGTACTTC. Amino acids: CASTRGDRASYEQYF.

This clone showed up just once. This rearrangement joins TRBV20-1 to TRBJ2-2; D is possibly TRBD2 (6 bases). Germline-derived CDR1 and CDR2 are DFQATT and SNEGSKA (reference sequence). CDR3 length: 13 amino acids. Trimming took 6 bases from V and 2 from J, leaving 10 bases between them. The CDR3 reads CSASSGNTGELFF. For the CDR3, the DNA is TGCAGTGCCAGTAGCGGAAACACCGGGGAGCTGTTTTTT.

The chain links TRBV3-1 (or the pseudogene TRBV3-2) to TRBJ1-2, with 9 bases lining up with TRBD1. In germline, CDR1 is LGHDT, CDR2 YNNKEL (reference sequence). The CDR3 has 14 residues. With 4 bases clipped from V and 10 bases from J, the junction kept 10 bases outside the gene matches. In DNA, the CDR3 is TGTGCCAGCAGCCTTTATCAGGGACAGGGAGCCTACACCTTC. It specifies CASSLYQGQGAYTF.

This chain joins TRBV11-1 and TRBJ2-5, with 7 nucleotides matching TRBD2. V shed 4 bases, J shed 1 base, and the junction held 9 bases outside the gene matches. CDR1 and CDR2 (germline): SGHAT, FQDESV (reference sequence). This CDR3 has 16 residues. The CDR3 sequence is CASSSRLAAVQETQYF. The CDR3 bases are TGTGCCAGCAGCTCTAGACTAGCCGCCGTCCAAGAGACCCAGTACTTC.

This chain uses TRBV19 with TRBJ2-7; no clear D. V lost 2 bases, J lost 2 bases, and 13 bases lay in between. The CDR3 contains 15 residues. CDR1 is LNHDA, CDR2 SQIVND, per germline (reference sequence). This CDR3 is CASSITAGATYEQYF. CDR3 in DNA: TGTGCCAGTAGTATAACGGCAGGTGCCACCTACGAGCAGTACTTC.

V usage is TRBV14 and J usage is TRBJ1-1; unclear D gene. V was cut by 0 bases and J by 6 bases, with 14 bases left in between. Germline CDR1 and CDR2: SGHDN and FVKESK. The CDR3 runs 15 residues. The CDR3 DNA follows: TGTGCCAGCAGCCAAGATAGGGCGGGAAGGGCTGAAGCTTTCTTT. It encodes CASSQDRAGRAEAFF.

V and J are TRBV11-2 and TRBJ1-1, with 10 bases lining up with TRBD1. Germline V gene lookup returns CDR1 SGHAT and CDR2 FQNNGV. The CDR3 has 15 residues. The trim removed 5 bases at V and 2 bases at J, leaving 5 bases unmatched. The CDR3 DNA is TGTGCCAGCAGCCGCCGGACAGGGGGTAACACTGAAGCTTTCTTT. Amino acid sequence: CASSRRTGGNTEAFF.

In this sample, this clone turned up a few times. The V and J genes are TRBV6-5 and TRBJ1-2; 10 bases align to TRBD1. The V gene's germline CDR1 is MNHEY and CDR2 SVGAGI. The CDR3 contains 15 residues. Unmatched junction bases numbered 2, after V lost 0 bases and J lost 4 bases. The CDR3 DNA sequence: TGTGCCAGCAGTTACTCCGGGACAGGGGCCTATGGCTACACCTTC. Translating it yields CASSYSGTGAYGYTF.

The chain has TRBV5-1 and TRBJ2-1; 10 positions agree with TRBD2. This CDR3 comprises 17 residues. V gave up 2 bases and J gave up 4 bases; unmatched junction bases: 9. CDR1 is SGHRS and CDR2 is YFSETQ in the germline V gene. CDR3 nucleotide sequence: TGCGCCAGCAGCTTTGGACTAGCGGCAGGATCTTACAATGAGCAGTTCTTC. Its protein product is CASSFGLAAGSYNEQFF.

The V and J genes are TRBV5-4 and TRBJ2-7; 9 nucleotides agree with TRBD2. CDR1 is SGHNT and CDR2 is YYREEE in the germline V gene (reference sequence). The CDR3 extends over 15 amino acids. Losses at the gene ends were 0 bases for V and 5 bases for J; bases not matched to a gene: 6. CDR3 nucleotide sequence: TGTGCCAGCAGCTTGGTGGGCGGGGGGGCCAACGAGCAGTACTTC. This translates into CASSLVGGGANEQYF.

In its sample, this clone was seen many times. V gene TRBV28 combines with J gene TRBJ1-2; possible D gene TRBD1, 5 bases. CDR1 MDHEN and CDR2 SYDVKM come from the germline V gene. V lost 8 bases and J lost 5, with 9 bases in between. There are 11 residues in the CDR3. CDR3 protein: CASGDLYGYTF. The CDR3 nucleotides read TGTGCCAGCGGGGACTTGTATGGCTACACCTTC.

This clone appeared once. The chain employs TRBV5-1 and TRBJ2-3; D is perhaps TRBD1 (6 bases). Per the germline V gene, CDR1 is SGHRS and CDR2 is YFSETQ. Between the trimmed V and J ends, which lost 6 bases and 3 bases, there was a span of 20 bases. The CDR3 is 16 residues long. The chain's CDR3 is CASIQGTGTNTDTQYF. Here the CDR3 DNA reads TGCGCCAGCATACAGGGAACAGGAACCAATACAGATACGCAGTATTTT.

The CDR3 protein is CASSHGTGREQYF. In nucleotides, the CDR3 is TGTGCCAGCAGCCACGGGACAGGGCGCGAGCAGTACTTC. The J gene is TRBJ2-7, the V gene TRBV3-1 (or the pseudogene TRBV3-2), with 9 bases identical to TRBD1. With V trimmed by 3 bases and J by 6 bases, 3 bases remained unmatched. Looked up from germline, CDR1 is LGHDT and CDR2 is YNNKEL (reference sequence). The CDR3 is 13 residues long.

The rearrangement joins TRBV2 to TRBJ2-7; D unclear. CDR3 length: 12 residues. V lost 0 bases, J lost 3 bases, and 3 bases lay in between. CDR1 SNHLY and CDR2 FYNNEI come from the germline V gene. The CDR3 sequence: CASSEAFYEQYF. The CDR3 DNA follows: TGTGCCAGCAGTGAAGCCTTCTACGAGCAGTACTTC.

This chain connects TRBV11-2 to TRBJ2-1; 9 bases line up with TRBD2. CDR1 is SGHAT, CDR2 FQNNGV, per germline. Trimming at V came to 4 bases and at J to 4 bases, leaving 11 bases not matched to a gene. The CDR3 spans 17 residues. This chain's CDR3 is CASSSSRRGGSYNEQFF. The CDR3 DNA reads as TGTGCCAGCAGCTCCAGCCGGCGGGGGGGGTCGTACAATGAGCAGTTCTTC.